This TCR beta chain was profiled in a study of cytomegalovirus exposure and HLA in healthy donors. Study context: Early released data comprised around 85 million unique TCRs from HLA-typed donors.

60 Vbeta and 13 Jbeta primers were used in PCR. Repertoires were generated with immunoSEQ multiplex PCR, while TCRdb's copy carries only in-frame clones and drops some. The sample has more than 95,000 clones, roughly 80% seen once. General observations from the study: Segments of the TCR beta V type were, in most cases, productive about 87% or about 30% of the time in an earlier analysis.

This CDR3 spans 14 amino acids. CDR1 is MNHNS, CDR2 SASEGT, per germline. Trimming cost V 6 bases and J 4 bases, with 14 bases left between them. On this clone: Its antigen is currently unknown.

The chain recombines TRBV6-1 with TRBJ2-3; perhaps TRBD1 as D (6 bases). Sequencing was carried out using PBMCs. The receptor comes from a man younger than 30 in good health and CMV-seropositive. For the CDR3, the DNA is TGTGCCAGCAGGTCGGATGGGGGCGCAGATACGCAGTATTTT. Amino acids: CASRSDGGADTQYF.